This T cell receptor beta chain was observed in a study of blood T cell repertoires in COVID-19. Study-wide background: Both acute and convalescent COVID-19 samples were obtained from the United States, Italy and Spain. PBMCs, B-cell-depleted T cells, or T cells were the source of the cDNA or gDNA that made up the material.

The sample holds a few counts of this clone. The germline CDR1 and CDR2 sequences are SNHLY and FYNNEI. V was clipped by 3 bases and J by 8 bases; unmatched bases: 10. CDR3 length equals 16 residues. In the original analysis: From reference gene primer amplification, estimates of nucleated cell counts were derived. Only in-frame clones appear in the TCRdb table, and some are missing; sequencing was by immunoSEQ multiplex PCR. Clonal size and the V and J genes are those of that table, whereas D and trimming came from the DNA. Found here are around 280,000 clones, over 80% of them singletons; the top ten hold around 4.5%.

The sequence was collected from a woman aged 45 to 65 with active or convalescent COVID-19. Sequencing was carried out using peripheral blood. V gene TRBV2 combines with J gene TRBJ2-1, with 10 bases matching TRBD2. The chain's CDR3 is CASSDEAGGPGDEQFF. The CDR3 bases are TGTGCCAGCAGTGACGAAGCGGGAGGGCCGGGGGATGAGCAGTTCTTC.